Below are 18 T cell receptor beta chains sequenced from a single sample in a study of T cells in Graves' hyperthyroidism and ophthalmopathy. Amplified TCR beta CDR3 regions derived from RNA transcripts. The study used the HTBI primer set for a first-round RT-PCR of the TCR CDR3. TCRdb recomputed calls from the multiplex PCR reads with MiXCR, one row per CDR3 protein. The sample has about 420,000 distinct CDR3 sequences, around 13% seen once. Sequences were obtained from blood. The receptors shown here come from a woman younger than 30 with Graves' hyperthyroidism.

The chain links TRBV20-1 to TRBJ2-3, with 7 nucleotides matching TRBD2. There are 15 residues in the CDR3. V shed 0 bases, J shed 1 base, and the junction held 4 bases outside the gene matches. Germline V gives CDR1 DFQATT, CDR2 SNEGSKA (reference sequence). The CDR3 is CSARETSSGTDTQYF. The CDR3 DNA sequence: TGCAGTGCTAGAGAGACTAGCTCCGGCACAGATACGCAGTATTTT.

This clonotype has at least ten counts. V is TRBV2 and J is TRBJ2-5; 11 bases align to TRBD2. The CDR3 is 16 amino acids. V trimming: 4 bases; J trimming: 1 base; junction bases outside the gene matches: 5. The V gene's germline CDR1 is SNHLY and CDR2 FYNNEI. The CDR3 nucleotides are TGTGCCAGCAGTGCCGGGACTAGCGGACTCCAAGAGACCCAGTACTTC. Encoded protein: CASSAGTSGLQETQYF. Looking up the rest from reference TRBV2 and TRBJ2-5 gives the full variable domain: EPEVTQTPSHQVTQMGQEVILRCVPISNHLYFYWYRQILGQKVEFLVSFYNNEISEKSEIFDDQFSVERPDGSNFTLKIRSTKLEDSAMYFCASSAGTSGLQETQYFGPGTRLLVL.

Remarks on this clonotype: The CDR3 does not end in the conserved phenylalanine or tryptophan, so this is likely a read error. J is TRBJ2-2 and V is TRBV5-1; 8 bases agree with TRBD2. The CDR3 length is 17 residues. CDR1 SGHRS and CDR2 YFSETQ come from the germline V gene. V lost 4 bases, J lost 0 bases, and 8 bases stayed unmatched. Written as DNA, the CDR3 is TGCGCCAGCAGCCCTGGAGTAGCGGGATCGAACACCGGGGAGCTGTTTCTT. Translation gives CASSPGVAGSNTGELFL.

V and J are TRBV20-1 and TRBJ2-1, with D perhaps TRBD1 (6 bases). Germline V gene lookup returns CDR1 DFQATT and CDR2 SNEGSKA (reference sequence). The CDR3 totals 14 residues. The V end was cut by 5 bases, the J end by 0 bases, with 11 bases between. CDR3 region: CSALAGVSYNEQFF. The DNA for the CDR3 is TGCAGTGCTTTAGCAGGGGTCTCCTACAATGAGCAGTTCTTC.

This clonotype was recorded at least ten times. The chain has TRBV11-3 and TRBJ2-1, with 12 bases lining up with TRBD2. This CDR3 comprises 14 residues. Germline assignment: CDR1 SGHNT and CDR2 YENEEA. Trimming cost V 5 bases and J 8 bases; bases outside gene matches: 4. CDR3 protein: CASSPSGRAHEQFF. The CDR3 DNA is TGTGCCAGCAGCCCTAGCGGGAGGGCCCATGAGCAGTTCTTC.

Ten or more counts support this clonotype. The chain carries TRBV7-2 and TRBJ2-7, with 9 nucleotides matching TRBD2. In germline, CDR1 is SGHTA, CDR2 FQGNSA. The CDR3 loop spans 15 amino acids. The V gene end was trimmed by 5 bases and the J gene end by 3 bases; junction bases not matched to a gene: 8. For the CDR3, the DNA is TGTGCCAGCAGCCCATGGACTAGCGCATACTACGAGCAGTACTTC. Translated: CASSPWTSAYYEQYF.

The chain has TRBV10-3 and TRBJ1-2, with 7 bases aligning to TRBD1. The germline V gene encodes CDR1 ENHRY and CDR2 SYGVKD. V lost 4 bases, J lost 3 bases, and 5 bases stayed unmatched. There are 14 residues in the CDR3. CDR3 residues: CAISGTGMDYGYTF. The CDR3 DNA reads TGTGCCATCAGTGGGACAGGCATGGACTATGGCTACACCTTC.

In regard to this clonotype: Since a much larger clone is just one base distant, this may be a read error. The rearrangement joins TRBV6-2 or TRBV6-3 to TRBJ1-1, with D uncertain. Germline CDR1 MNHEY, CDR2 SVGEGT. The CDR3 spans 15 residues. CDR3 residues: CAGSSGKNMNTEAFF. CDR3 bases: TGTGCCGGCAGCTCCGGGAAGAATATGAACACTGAAGCTTTCTTT.

At least ten counts were recorded for this clonotype. This chain connects TRBV5-1 to TRBJ2-1; a weak D match, TRBD2 (5 bases). Germline V lookup: CDR1 SGHRS, CDR2 YFSETQ. This CDR3 region has 15 residues. Deletions cut 0 bases from V and 9 bases from J, with 16 bases between. CDR3 DNA sequence: TGCGCCAGCAGCTTGGTAGTAGGTCCCGAGGGTGAGCAGTTCTTC. Translating it yields CASSLVVGPEGEQFF.

This clonotype has a count of ten or more. This sequence joins TRBV7-2 and TRBJ2-3, with 9 nucleotides matching TRBD2. V was clipped by 5 bases and J by 4 bases; unmatched bases: 4. The CDR3 consists of 14 residues. The germline V gene has CDR1 SGHTA and CDR2 FQGNSA. Written as DNA, the CDR3 is TGTGCCAGCAGCCCCGGACTAGCGTCAGATACGCAGTATTTT. Encoded protein: CASSPGLASDTQYF. The full variable domain, completed using reference TRBV7-2 and TRBJ2-3, is GAGVSQSPSNKVTEKGKDVELRCDPISGHTALYWYRQSLGQGLEFLIYFQGNSAPDKSGLPSDRFSAERTGGSVSTLTIQRTQQEDSAVYLCASSPGLASDTQYFGPGTRLTVL.

This clonotype was counted at least ten times. The genes are TRBV7-8 and TRBJ1-4, with a tentative D call TRBD1 (6 bases). CDR3 length: 14 amino acids. Trimming took 5 bases from V and 5 from J, leaving 12 bases between them. Germline values: CDR1 SGHVS, CDR2 FQNEAQ. The CDR3 reads CASSPGVGNEKLFF. CDR3 nucleotides: TGTGCCAGCAGCCCAGGGGTTGGGAATGAAAAACTGTTTTTT.

In this sample, this clonotype turned up many times. The V gene is TRBV6-1, the J gene TRBJ2-1, with a weak D call TRBD2 (5 bases). There are 14 residues in the CDR3. The V end lost 8 bases, the J end lost 2 bases, and 13 bases lay between the germline ends. Germline-derived CDR1 and CDR2 are MNHNS and SASEGT. CDR3 bases: TGTGCCAGCTCGACTAAGCCGGCCTACAATGAGCAGTTCTTC. It yields the protein CASSTKPAYNEQFF.

In this sample, this clonotype turned up many times. The chain uses TRBV7-2 and TRBJ2-1; 8 bases agree with TRBD2. In germline, CDR1 is SGHTA, CDR2 FQGNSA. The CDR3 has 15 amino acids. Trimming cost V 1 base and J 4 bases; bases outside gene matches: 3. The CDR3: CASSLVGGGYNEQFF. The CDR3 region has the DNA TGTGCCAGCAGCTTAGTGGGCGGGGGGTACAATGAGCAGTTCTTC. The complete variable domain, with remaining parts taken from reference TRBV7-2 and TRBJ2-1, reads GAGVSQSPSNKVTEKGKDVELRCDPISGHTALYWYRQSLGQGLEFLIYFQGNSAPDKSGLPSDRFSAERTGGSVSTLTIQRTQQEDSAVYLCASSLVGGGYNEQFFGPGTRLTVL.

The table lists this clonotype with many counts. The chain combines TRBV24-1 with TRBJ2-7; 7 bases fit TRBD2. The CDR3 is 17 residues long. Germline V gene data show CDR1 as KGHDR and CDR2 as SFDVKD. The V segment lost 9 bases and the J segment 1 base; nucleotides outside the gene matches: 17. CDR3 sequence (DNA): TGTGCCACCCACACGTCGGGACCGGGAGGAGGATCCTACGAGCAGTACTTC. Amino acids: CATHTSGPGGGSYEQYF.

This clonotype was recorded at least ten times. This sequence joins TRBV2 and TRBJ2-6; D not resolved. V was trimmed by 6 bases and J by 3 bases, leaving 15 bases between them. CDR3 length equals 16 residues. The germline V gene has CDR1 SNHLY and CDR2 FYNNEI. The CDR3 reads CASRFWKSYGANVLTF. The CDR3 DNA reads as TGTGCCAGCAGGTTTTGGAAGAGTTATGGGGCCAACGTCCTGACTTTC.

This clonotype was counted at least ten times. This chain uses TRBV11-2 with TRBJ2-3; no definite D call. The CDR3 totals 14 residues. Germline CDR1 and CDR2: SGHAT and FQNNGV. The V end lost 0 bases, the J end lost 7 bases, and 11 bases lay between the germline ends. The CDR3 region is CASSLEGPWNTQYF. CDR3 bases: TGTGCCAGCAGCTTAGAAGGCCCCTGGAATACGCAGTATTTT. Filled out from reference TRBV11-2 and TRBJ2-3, the complete variable domain reads EAGVAQSPRYKIIEKRQSVAFWCNPISGHATLYWYQQILGQGPKLLIQFQNNGVVDDSQLPKDRFSAERLKGVDSTLKIQPAKLEDSAVYLCASSLEGPWNTQYFGPGTRLTVL.

This clonotype was detected ten times or more. V usage is TRBV12-3 or TRBV12-4 and J usage is TRBJ2-2, with 8 bases identical to TRBD2. J lost 7 bases, V lost 5 bases, and 9 bases had no gene match. The CDR3 runs to 15 residues. CDR3 protein: CASSTLTSEDGELFF. The CDR3 DNA is TGTGCCAGCAGTACCCTGACTAGCGAGGACGGGGAGCTGTTTTTT.

This clonotype was seen at least ten times. The gene calls are TRBV2 and TRBJ2-3, with 11 bases matching TRBD2. The V gene's germline CDR1 is SNHLY and CDR2 FYNNEI. Unmatched junction bases numbered 13, after V lost 5 bases and J lost 3 bases. The CDR3 length is 18 residues. CDR3 region: CASSNLGTSGTATDTQYF. In DNA, the CDR3 is TGTGCCAGCAGTAACCTCGGGACTAGCGGAACAGCGACAGATACGCAGTATTTT.